This T cell receptor beta chain was sequenced during a study of shared clonotypes between healthy human individuals. Findings of the study overall: The four-donor shared clonotypes exceeded non-shared clonotypes in generation probability, with non-shared ones scoring lower.

Deep level was the assay's run setting. Sequencing was performed with immunoSEQ multiplex PCR; in TCRdb, only in-frame clones are kept and a portion is missing. This sample carries about 960,000 clones, over 60% of them seen once, and the ten largest clones take over 1.3%. Healthy HIV-negative adults with no recent acute infections or vaccinations were recruited as donors. The germline CDR1 and CDR2 sequences are KGHSH and LQKENI. CDR3 length: 15 residues. V was cut by 1 base and J by 8 bases, with 12 bases left in between. A note on this clone: Its antigen is unknown.

The material sequenced was memory CD4+ T cells sorted from blood. Subset indicated: CD45RA-negative fraction. The chain joins TRBV18 to TRBJ1-6; D possibly corresponds to TRBD1 (6 bases). This clonotype was sampled from a man between 18 and 29 years old in good health. The CDR3 sequence: CASSPRRGSDSPLHF. CDR3 nucleotides: TGTGCCAGCTCACCACGCAGGGGCTCTGATTCACCCCTCCACTTT.